This paragraph reports one T cell receptor beta chain. V lost 5 bases, J lost 3 bases, and 12 bases lay in between. The CDR3 covers 13 residues. Germline assignment: CDR1 SGHDT and CDR2 YYEEEE. The data originate from a study of blood T cell repertoires in COVID-19. Study-level background: T cells, B-cell-depleted T cells, or PBMCs provided the cDNA or gDNA that served as material.

In the original workflow: For nucleated cells, counts were estimated from reference gene primer amplification. The data were produced by immunoSEQ multiplex PCR, yet TCRdb's version contains in-frame clones alone and is incomplete. That table is the source of V, J and clone size, and D and trimming were worked out from the DNA. The data show roughly 180,000 clones, 75% to 90% seen once. The chain is built from TRBV5-6 and TRBJ2-7; D remains unclear. Sequenced material: PBMCs or T cells enriched from blood (not recorded which). The receptor was derived from a woman under 40 who had recovered from COVID-19. This chain's CDR3 is CASRVSSRYEQYF. In DNA form, the CDR3 reads TGTGCCAGCAGGGTCTCGAGCCGCTACGAGCAGTACTTC.